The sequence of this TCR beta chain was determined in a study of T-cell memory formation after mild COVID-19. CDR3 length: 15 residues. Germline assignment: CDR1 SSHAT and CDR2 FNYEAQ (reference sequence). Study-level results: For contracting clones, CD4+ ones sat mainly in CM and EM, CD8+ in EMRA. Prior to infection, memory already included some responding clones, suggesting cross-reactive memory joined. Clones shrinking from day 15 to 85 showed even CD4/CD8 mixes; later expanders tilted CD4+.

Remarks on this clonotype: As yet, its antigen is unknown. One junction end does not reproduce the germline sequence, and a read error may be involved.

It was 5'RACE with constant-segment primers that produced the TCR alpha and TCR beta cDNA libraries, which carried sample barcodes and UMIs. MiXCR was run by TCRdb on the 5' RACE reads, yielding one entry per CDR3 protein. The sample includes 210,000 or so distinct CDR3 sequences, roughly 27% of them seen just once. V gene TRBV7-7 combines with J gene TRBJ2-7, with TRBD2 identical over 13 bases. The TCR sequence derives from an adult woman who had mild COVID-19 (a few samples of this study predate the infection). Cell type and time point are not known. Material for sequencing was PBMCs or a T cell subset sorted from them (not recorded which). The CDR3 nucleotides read TGTGCTAGCAGCAAACTAGCGGGAGGGCCCAACGAGCAGTACTTC. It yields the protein CASSKLAGGPNEQYF.